The 8 T cell receptor beta chains below all came from one sample that was sequenced in a study of T cell clonotyping in hematopoietic cell transplantation. Assay: immunoSEQ multiplex PCR; the TCRdb copy retains only in-frame clones and omits some. This sample has roughly 4,400 clones, with around 80% found just once. This specimen consisted of peripheral blood mononuclear cells, obtained 100 days after allogeneic stem cell transplant. These receptors all come from a male patient aged 45-60 years who had an allogeneic stem cell transplant from an unrelated donor, so the T cells may come from the graft donor. Some clones in this sample may be carry-over from other donors' samples.

J is TRBJ1-1 and V is TRBV7-5. TRBV7-5 counts as a pseudogene. The CDR3 length is 12 residues. CDR3 DNA sequence: TGTGTCAGAAGCTTAGCGCCGGTAGAAGCTTTCTTT. As protein: CVRSLAPVEAFF.

The V gene is TRBV10-2, the J gene TRBJ2-7; tentatively, D is TRBD1 (6 bases). This CDR3 is built from 14 residues. Germline CDR1 and CDR2: WSHSY and SAAADI. V lost 4 bases and J 1 base, leaving 11 bases between the germline ends. Here the CDR3 DNA reads TGCGCCAGCAGTGGGAAGGACAGATCCTACGAGCAGTACTTC. It translates to CASSGKDRSYEQYF.

In this sample, this clone turned up a few times. This chain uses TRBV5-4 with TRBJ2-1, with a weak D call TRBD1 (6 bases). V shed 0 bases and J shed 3 bases, with 7 bases lying between them. The length of the CDR3 is 14 residues. Germline V gene lookup returns CDR1 SGHNT and CDR2 YYREEE (reference sequence). The CDR3 here is CASSLDRDYNEQFF. The CDR3 nucleotides read TGTGCCAGCAGCTTGGACAGGGACTACAATGAGCAGTTCTTC.

The J gene is TRBJ1-3, the V gene TRBV7-6, with D unresolved. CDR3 length: 17 residues. From germline, CDR1 is SGHVS and CDR2 FNYEAQ. The V and J ends lost 3 bases and 0 bases respectively, with 15 bases between them. The CDR3 loop is CASSFITGENSGNTIYF. The CDR3 region has the DNA TGTGCCAGCAGCTTCATTACCGGGGAGAACTCTGGAAACACCATATATTTT.

The V call is TRBV10-3, the J call TRBJ2-7; D may be TRBD2 (6 bases). Germline V lookup: CDR1 ENHRY, CDR2 SYGVKD. The V and J ends lost 2 bases and 1 base respectively, with 9 bases between them. The CDR3 is 14 amino acids. The CDR3 DNA follows: TGTGCCATCAGTGAGACGGGACTTTCCTACGAGCAGTACTTC. Its translation is CAISETGLSYEQYF.

V is TRBV14 and J is TRBJ2-3; no clear D gene. This CDR3 has 14 amino acids. Germline CDR1 SGHDN, CDR2 FVKESK. Trimming removed 2 bases at V and 2 bases at J, with 8 bases between. The CDR3 region has the DNA TGTGCCAGCAGCCAAAGGCAGTTCACAGATACGCAGTATTTT. It codes for CASSQRQFTDTQYF.

This chain joins TRBV5-1 and TRBJ2-2, with TRBD2 matching 8 bases. Germline V gene lookup returns CDR1 SGHRS and CDR2 YFSETQ. J lost 7 bases, V lost 5 bases, and 13 bases had no gene match. The CDR3 has 16 residues. Written as DNA, the CDR3 is TGCGCCAGCAGAGTATCCGGGACTAGTTATATCGGGGAGCTGTTTTTT. Its protein product is CASRVSGTSYIGELFF.

The genes are TRBV9 and TRBJ2-7, with TRBD2 matching over 9 bases. Germline-derived CDR1 and CDR2 are SGDLS and YYNGEE. This CDR3 is 15 amino acids long. V lost 3 bases to trimming and J lost 3 bases; unmatched junction nucleotides: 7. This CDR3 reads CASSAIAGEGYEQYF. CDR3 nucleotides: TGTGCCAGCAGCGCCATAGCGGGAGAGGGCTACGAGCAGTACTTC.